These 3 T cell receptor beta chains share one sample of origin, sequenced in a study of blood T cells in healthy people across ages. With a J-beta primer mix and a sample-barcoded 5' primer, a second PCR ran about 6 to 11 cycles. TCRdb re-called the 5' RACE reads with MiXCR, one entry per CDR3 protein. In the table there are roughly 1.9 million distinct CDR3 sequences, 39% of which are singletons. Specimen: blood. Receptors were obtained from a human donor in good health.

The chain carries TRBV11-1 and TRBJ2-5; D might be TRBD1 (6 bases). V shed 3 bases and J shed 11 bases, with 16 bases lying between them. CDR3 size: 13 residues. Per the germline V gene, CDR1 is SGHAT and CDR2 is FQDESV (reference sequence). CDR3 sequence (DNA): TGTGCCAGCAGCTTCTCCGGACAGTCAGAGCAGTACTTC. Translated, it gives CASSFSGQSEQYF.

The chain's CDR3 is CASSQGPGQNIQYF. The CDR3 coding sequence is TGCGCCAGCAGCCAGGGACCGGGTCAAAACATTCAGTACTTC. This chain links TRBV4-3 with TRBJ2-4; the D gene could be TRBD1 or TRBD2 (5 bases each). Per the germline V gene, CDR1 is LGHNA and CDR2 is YSLEER. V lost 3 bases and J 5 bases, leaving 11 bases between the germline ends. CDR3 size: 14 residues.

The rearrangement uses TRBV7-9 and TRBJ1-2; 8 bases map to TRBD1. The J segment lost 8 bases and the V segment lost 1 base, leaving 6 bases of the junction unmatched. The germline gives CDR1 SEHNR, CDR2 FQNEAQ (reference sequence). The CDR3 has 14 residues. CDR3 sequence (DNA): TGTGCCAGCAGCTTAGGTCAGGGGGCGAAAGGCTACACCTTC. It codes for CASSLGQGAKGYTF.